This T cell receptor (beta chain) was profiled in a study of blood T cell repertoires in COVID-19. Study at large: Sites in the United States, Italy and Spain provided acute and convalescent COVID-19 samples. Nucleic acid was either cDNA or gDNA, and it came from T cells, B-cell-depleted T cells, or PBMCs.

The length of the CDR3 is 15 residues. Germline CDR1 is MDHEN and CDR2 is SYDVKM. V lost 6 bases and J 1 base, leaving 12 bases between the germline ends. As processed by the authors: Nucleated cell number was recorded as an estimate derived from reference gene primer amplification. Sequencing was performed with immunoSEQ multiplex PCR; in TCRdb, only in-frame clones are kept and a portion is missing. The V and J calls and clone size were taken over from that table, and D and trimming were inferred from the DNA. Of some 180,000 clones listed, over 70% were seen once; the top ten hold approximately 6.9%.

The chain carries TRBV28 and TRBJ2-2, with a weak D call TRBD1 (5 bases). The TCR sequence derives from a man in his sixties with acute or convalescent COVID-19. Specimen: peripheral blood. CDR3 in amino acids: CASRPQGVNTGELFF. CDR3 nucleotides: TGTGCCAGCAGGCCTCAGGGCGTGAACACCGGGGAGCTGTTTTTT.